This T cell receptor (beta chain) is drawn from a study of blood T cell repertoires in COVID-19. Whole-study context: COVID-19 samples from acute and convalescent phases originated in the United States, Italy and Spain. The cDNA or gDNA used as material had been derived from T cells, B-cell-depleted T cells, or PBMCs.

J lost 3 bases, V lost 7 bases, and 11 bases had no gene match. The CDR3 is 15 amino acids. Germline V gene sequence: CDR1 MDHEN, CDR2 SYDVKM. Original processing methods: Using reference gene primer amplification, nucleated cell counts were estimated. Repertoires were generated with immunoSEQ multiplex PCR, while TCRdb's copy carries only in-frame clones and drops some. V, J and clone size were drawn from that table, and D and trimming were deduced from the DNA. The sample shows approximately 90,000 clones, approximately 89% of them seen only once. The sample was peripheral blood. The TCR originated in a human donor with acute or convalescent COVID-19. The donor label of this sample is uncertain. This chain links TRBV28 with TRBJ2-7, with TRBD2 identical over 8 bases. CDR3 amino acids: CASTKLGGALYEQYF. CDR3 sequence (DNA): TGTGCCAGCACCAAACTCGGGGGGGCCCTCTACGAGCAGTACTTC.